This entry lists 30 T cell receptor beta chains sequenced from one sample in a study of blood T cell repertoires in COVID-19. Generated by immunoSEQ multiplex PCR, the TCRdb table keeps only in-frame clones and is missing some. The sample includes fewer than 350,000 clones, roughly nine tenths of them seen just once. Source material: peripheral blood. The source is a young woman with COVID-19, enrolled during active disease.

This chain links TRBV4-2 with TRBJ2-1, with 7 bases matching TRBD2. J was trimmed by 7 bases and V by 4 bases; bases with no gene match: 4. Germline V gene lookup returns CDR1 LGHNA and CDR2 YNFKEQ. This CDR3 region has 13 residues. As DNA, the CDR3 is TGTGCCAGCAGCCTGGGGGGGTTGAATGAGCAGTTCTTC. Its translation is CASSLGGLNEQFF.

The rearrangement uses TRBV6-5 and TRBJ1-4, with a possible D match to TRBD1 (5 bases). In germline, CDR1 is MNHEY, CDR2 SVGAGI. CDR3 size: 15 residues. V was trimmed by 6 bases and J by 7 bases, leaving 18 bases between them. CDR3: CASSTFPRGGEKLFF. DNA of the CDR3: TGTGCCAGCAGCACATTTCCTAGGGGAGGTGAAAAACTGTTTTTT.

The chain is built from TRBV7-9 and TRBJ2-7, with TRBD1 matching over 7 bases. V lost 6 bases to trimming and J lost 2 bases; unmatched junction nucleotides: 7. Germline V lookup: CDR1 SEHNR, CDR2 FQNEAQ (reference sequence). This CDR3 spans 14 amino acids. The CDR3 bases are TGTGCCAGCAGAATGACAGGGACCCCCTACGAGCAGTACTTC. It yields the protein CASRMTGTPYEQYF.

The rearrangement uses TRBV5-4 and TRBJ2-2, with 7 bases identical to TRBD2. This CDR3 contains 14 residues. The germline gives CDR1 SGHNT, CDR2 YYREEE (reference sequence). The junction had 5 bases not matched to a gene; V was cut back by 6 bases and J by 3 bases. CDR3 in DNA: TGTGCCAGCACTAGCGGATTACACACCGGGGAGCTGTTTTTT. It encodes CASTSGLHTGELFF. Using reference TRBV5-4 and TRBJ2-2 for the parts outside the CDR3, the full variable domain is ETGVTQSPTHLIKTRGQQVTLRCSSQSGHNTVSWYQQALGQGPQFIFQYYREEENGRGNFPPRFSGLQFPNYSSELNVNALELDDSALYLCASTSGLHTGELFFGEGSRLTVL.

This clone has a single count. V and J are TRBV12-3 or TRBV12-4 and TRBJ2-1, with 8 bases lining up with TRBD2. V dropped 7 bases and J dropped 8; count of bases not matched to a gene: 4. The CDR3 spans 12 residues. The CDR3 region is CASTYSGDEQFF. CDR3 DNA: TGTGCCAGCACCTATAGCGGGGATGAGCAGTTCTTC.

The genes are TRBV29-1 and TRBJ1-5; 7 bases match TRBD1. CDR3 length equals 13 residues. The germline CDR1 and CDR2 sequences are SQVTM and ANQGSEA. J lost 7 bases, V lost 5 bases, and 8 bases had no gene match. CDR3 sequence reads: CSVSRGAGQPQHF. Here the CDR3 DNA reads TGCAGCGTTTCCAGGGGGGCCGGACAGCCCCAGCATTTT.

The chain links TRBV7-6 to TRBJ2-7; 7 positions match TRBD2. V was clipped by 1 base and J by 1 base; unmatched bases: 1. The length of the CDR3 is 14 residues. CDR1 SGHVS and CDR2 FNYEAQ come from the germline V gene. CDR3 in amino acids: CASSLVGGSYEQYF. Written as DNA, the CDR3 is TGTGCCAGCAGCTTAGTCGGGGGGTCCTACGAGCAGTACTTC. Using reference TRBV7-6 and TRBJ2-7 for the parts outside the CDR3, the full variable domain is GAGVSQSPRYKVTKRGQDVALRCDPISGHVSLYWYRQALGQGPEFLTYFNYEAQQDKSGLPNDRFSAERPEGSISTLTIQRTEQRDSAMYRCASSLVGGSYEQYFGPGTRLTVT.

The chain employs TRBV11-2 and TRBJ2-3; 10 bases match TRBD2. From germline, CDR1 is SGHAT and CDR2 FQNNGV. V was pared by 4 bases and J by 0 bases, with 1 base of the junction left unmatched. This CDR3 has 15 residues. The CDR3: CASSSAGGSTDTQYF. CDR3 sequence (DNA): TGTGCCAGCAGCTCAGCGGGGGGGAGCACAGATACGCAGTATTTT.

Points on this clone: Other DNA sequences from this sample encode an identical CDR3 as well. This chain links TRBV27 with TRBJ2-7; weak D call: TRBD2 (5 bases). CDR3 length: 13 amino acids. The ends were cut back, 8 bases at V and 1 base at J, with 12 bases in the middle. Germline V CDR1 and CDR2: MNHEY, SMNVEV (reference sequence). The CDR3 bases are TGTGCCAGCTCCTTGAGGGTTTCCTACGAGCAGTACTTC. Translated, it gives CASSLRVSYEQYF.

CDR3 residues: CASSQRGFVETQYF. The CDR3 region has the DNA TGCGCCAGCAGCCAGCGGGGGTTCGTGGAGACCCAGTACTTC. The V call is TRBV4-1, the J call TRBJ2-5, with TRBD2 matching 7 bases. Germline V lookup: CDR1 MGHRA, CDR2 YSYEKL. The CDR3 extends over 14 amino acids. Trimming at V came to 3 bases and at J to 5 bases, leaving 6 bases not matched to a gene.

The gene calls are TRBV5-1 and TRBJ1-1; tentative D call: TRBD1 (5 bases). The CDR3 sequence is 14 residues long. CDR1 SGHRS and CDR2 YFSETQ come from the germline V gene. Deletions cut 1 base from V and 5 bases from J, with 12 bases between. The CDR3 sequence: CASSLQGADTEAFF. The CDR3 DNA follows: TGCGCCAGCAGCTTGCAGGGCGCGGATACTGAAGCTTTCTTT.

The chain carries TRBV10-3 and TRBJ2-5, with 7 bases identical to TRBD2. V shed 5 bases, J shed 3 bases, and the junction held 9 bases outside the gene matches. CDR3 length: 15 residues. CDR1 is ENHRY, CDR2 SYGVKD, per germline. The CDR3 coding sequence is TGTGCCATCAGTAGGGAGGGCAGGATGAAAGAGACCCAGTACTTC. This sequence encodes CAISREGRMKETQYF.

This chain connects TRBV7-9 to TRBJ2-7, with D unclear. This CDR3 comprises 11 residues. The germline gives CDR1 SEHNR, CDR2 FQNEAQ (reference sequence). V shed 4 bases and J shed 3 bases, with 4 bases lying between them. DNA for the CDR3: TGTGCCAGCAGCTCTTACTACGAGCAGTACTTC. It translates to CASSSYYEQYF. The entire variable domain, with the rest obtained from reference TRBV7-9 and TRBJ2-7, is as follows: DTGVSQNPRHKITKRGQNVTFRCDPISEHNRLYWYRQTLGQGPEFLTYFQNEAQLEKSRLLSDRFSAERPKGSFSTLEIQRTEQGDSAMYLCASSSYYEQYFGPGTRLTVT.

CDR3 in DNA: TGCGCCAGCAGTCACCCCGGGGCGACTAGCGGGGGGGGTCGAACCGGGGAGCTGTTTTTT. It encodes CASSHPGATSGGGRTGELFF. V is TRBV23-1 and J is TRBJ2-2; TRBD2 agrees at 14 bases. TRBV23-1 is flagged as an ORF with uncertain function. J gave up 5 bases and V 3 bases, and 14 bases lay outside the gene matches. The CDR3 is 20 amino acids.

The rearrangement links TRBV15 to TRBJ2-4; D may be TRBD1 (5 bases). Germline V gene data show CDR1 as LNHNV and CDR2 as YYDKDF (reference sequence). V was pared by 2 bases and J by 0 bases, with 14 bases between. The CDR3 is 17 residues long. The CDR3 region has the DNA TGTGCCACCAGCAGACTCTCGGTCACAGGAGCCAAAAACATTCAGTACTTC. The encoded protein is CATSRLSVTGAKNIQYF.

This clone was found a few times. V is TRBV6-4 and J is TRBJ2-3, with D perhaps matching TRBD2 (6 bases). This CDR3 has 10 residues. The V gene's germline CDR1 is MRHNA and CDR2 SNTAGT. Trimming took off 7 bases at V and 10 bases at J, with 9 bases between the two ends. As DNA, the CDR3 is TGTGCCAGCAATAGGGACTCGCAGTATTTT. This sequence encodes CASNRDSQYF.

This chain connects TRBV5-1 to TRBJ2-5; 7 bases fit TRBD1. CDR1 and CDR2 from the germline V gene are SGHRS and YFSETQ. V lost 8 bases to trimming and J lost 1 base; unmatched junction nucleotides: 11. This CDR3 comprises 15 residues. Here the CDR3 DNA reads TGCGCCAGTTACAGGGGCCCAGTCACCCAAGAGACCCAGTACTTC. This encodes CASYRGPVTQETQYF.

The chain uses TRBV5-4 and TRBJ2-5; 7 bases agree with TRBD2. From germline, CDR1 is SGHNT and CDR2 YYREEE (reference sequence). The CDR3 sequence is 12 residues long. With 5 bases clipped from V and 3 bases from J, the junction kept 1 base outside the gene matches. The CDR3 sequence is CASRRGEETQYF. The DNA for the CDR3 is TGTGCCAGCAGACGGGGGGAAGAGACCCAGTACTTC.

The chain couples TRBV5-4 to TRBJ2-7, with D maybe TRBD1 (6 bases). The germline gives CDR1 SGHNT, CDR2 YYREEE (reference sequence). CDR3 length equals 14 residues. Trimming pared 0 bases from V and 5 bases from J, leaving 12 bases between. In nucleotides, the CDR3 is TGTGCCAGCAGCTTGGGGTTACAGGGAAACGAGCAGTACTTC. It translates to CASSLGLQGNEQYF.

This chain links TRBV5-1 with TRBJ2-5; 8 bases agree with TRBD1. Germline CDR1 is SGHRS and CDR2 is YFSETQ. The V and J ends lost 7 bases and 3 bases, in that order; junction bases with no gene match: 11. This CDR3 region has 15 residues. The CDR3 sequence is CASSTSGTGEETQYF. DNA of the CDR3: TGCGCCAGCTCCACCTCCGGGACAGGTGAAGAGACCCAGTACTTC.

This chain links TRBV23-1 with TRBJ2-1, with D possibly matching TRBD2 (6 bases). TRBV23-1 qualifies as an ORF whose function is uncertain. The CDR3 has 15 amino acids. Trimming pared 4 bases from V and 9 bases from J, leaving 19 bases between. The CDR3 region has the DNA TGCGCCAGCAGTCCCCCGCCCCCCCTAGCGTGTGAGCAGTTCTTC. Translating gives CASSPPPPLACEQFF.

This sequence joins TRBV7-9 and TRBJ1-2, with 9 bases that match TRBD1. Germline trimming cut 2 bases from V and 2 bases from J; bases unmatched to any gene: 6. Germline assignment: CDR1 SEHNR and CDR2 FQNEAQ (reference sequence). CDR3 size: 16 residues. The CDR3 DNA is TGTGCCAGCAGCTTAACGGGGGACAGGGAGAACTATGGCTACACCTTC. It yields the protein CASSLTGDRENYGYTF.

This clone has just one count. This rearrangement joins TRBV14 to TRBJ2-2; D gene unclear. Germline loops: CDR1 SGHDN, CDR2 FVKESK. The ends were cut back, 3 bases at V and 7 bases at J, with 21 bases in the middle. The CDR3 is 17 residues long. CDR3 nucleotide sequence: TGTGCCAGCAGCCATCCGCTGAGAAAAGCCCCCAACGGGGAGCTGTTTTTT. This codes for CASSHPLRKAPNGELFF.

The chain uses TRBV28 and TRBJ2-3, with 10 bases fitting TRBD2. The CDR3 has 17 residues. Trimming at V came to 0 bases and at J to 4 bases, leaving 7 bases not matched to a gene. Looked up from germline, CDR1 is MDHEN and CDR2 is SYDVKM. CDR3 in amino acids: CASSLWTSGSFADTQYF. CDR3 nucleotides: TGTGCCAGCAGTTTATGGACTAGCGGGTCTTTTGCAGATACGCAGTATTTT.

The CDR3 coding sequence is TGTGCCAGCTCACCTCCGGGACTAGCGGAGACCCAGTACTTC. Translating gives CASSPPGLAETQYF. The chain is built from TRBV18 and TRBJ2-5; 10 nucleotides match TRBD2. The germline CDR1 and CDR2 sequences are KGHSH and LQKENI. The CDR3 runs 14 residues. The V segment lost 3 bases and the J segment 5 bases; nucleotides outside the gene matches: 3.

The chain has TRBV7-9 and TRBJ2-3; 11 nucleotides line up with TRBD2. The germline gives CDR1 SEHNR, CDR2 FQNEAQ (reference sequence). CDR3 length equals 15 residues. Trimming took 5 bases from V and 7 from J; bases not matched to a gene: 8. CDR3 sequence (DNA): TGTGCCAGCAGCCCCTATAGCGGGGGGGCCCATACGCAGTATTTT. This sequence encodes CASSPYSGGAHTQYF.

V usage is TRBV19 and J usage is TRBJ1-5; D gene unclear. Per germline, CDR1 LNHDA and CDR2 SQIVND (reference sequence). This CDR3 region has 13 residues. With 3 bases removed from V and 4 bases from J, the gap between germline ends came to 7 bases. The CDR3 nucleotides read TGTGCCAGTAGTATCGAGGTTAATCAGCCCCAGCATTTT. Translated: CASSIEVNQPQHF.

V usage is TRBV28 and J usage is TRBJ2-2, with a weak D call TRBD1 (6 bases). Looked up from germline, CDR1 is MDHEN and CDR2 is SYDVKM. Trimming stripped 8 bases from V and 4 bases from J, with 23 bases between. CDR3 length: 17 amino acids. In nucleotides, the CDR3 is TGTGCCAGCGTAGGGAGAAGGGGGTCGTTCGGCACCGGGGAGCTGTTTTTT. Its translation is CASVGRRGSFGTGELFF. Filled out from reference TRBV28 and TRBJ2-2, the complete variable domain reads DVKVTQSSRYLVKRTGEKVFLECVQDMDHENMFWYRQDPGLGLRLIYFSYDVKMKEKGDIPEGYSVSREKKERFSLILESASTNQTSMYLCASVGRRGSFGTGELFFGEGSRLTVL.

The chain has TRBV11-2 and TRBJ2-1, with 12 bases that match TRBD1. Germline-derived CDR1 and CDR2 are SGHAT and FQNNGV. The CDR3 sequence is 16 residues long. V lost 3 bases, J lost 7 bases, and 7 bases stayed unmatched. The CDR3 here is CASSFRGTGGRNEQFF. For the CDR3, the DNA is TGTGCCAGCAGCTTCCGAGGGACAGGGGGCAGGAATGAGCAGTTCTTC.

V gene TRBV12-3 or TRBV12-4 combines with J gene TRBJ2-3, with a tentative D call TRBD2 (5 bases). With 0 bases removed from V and 10 bases from J, the gap between germline ends came to 11 bases. The CDR3 sequence is 13 residues long. CDR3: CASSLALREPQYF. The CDR3 bases are TGTGCCAGCAGTTTAGCGCTTCGGGAACCGCAGTATTTT.